Presented here are 6 T cell receptor beta chains from one specimen sequenced in a study of Graves' ophthalmopathy and Graves' hyperthyroidism. Scientists amplified the TCR beta CDR3 regions from RNA transcripts. Scientists carried out first-round RT-PCR using HTBI primers and then a second-round multiplex PCR. In TCRdb, the multiplex PCR reads were re-called with MiXCR into one record per CDR3 protein. The table includes roughly 400,000 distinct CDR3 sequences, about a sixth detected once. Sequencing used peripheral blood. These TCRs come from an adult woman with stable Graves' hyperthyroidism.

Ten or more counts support this clonotype. The V and J genes are TRBV12-3 or TRBV12-4 and TRBJ1-5; D may be TRBD1 (5 bases). V was cut by 1 base and J by 2 bases, with 9 bases left in between. The CDR3 loop spans 15 amino acids. Here the CDR3 DNA reads TGTGCCAGCAGTTTAGGGCAGGGACGCAATCAGCCCCAGCATTTT. Translated, it gives CASSLGQGRNQPQHF.

This clonotype was found many times. The V call is TRBV7-2, the J call TRBJ2-5; D might be TRBD2 (7 bases). With 4 bases removed from V and 5 bases from J, the gap between germline ends came to 20 bases. Looked up from germline, CDR1 is SGHTA and CDR2 is FQGNSA. This CDR3 contains 16 residues. The CDR3 loop reads CASSSQPGGRRETQYF. As DNA, the CDR3 is TGTGCCAGCAGCTCCCAACCCGGGGGGCGTCGGGAGACCCAGTACTTC.

The table lists this clonotype with a few counts. The V gene is TRBV20-1, the J gene TRBJ2-5; 10 nucleotides align to TRBD2. Looked up from germline, CDR1 is DFQATT and CDR2 is SNEGSKA (reference sequence). V was clipped by 6 bases and J by 4 bases; unmatched bases: 17. This CDR3 is 17 amino acids long. The CDR3 bases are TGCAGTGCCGAGCGGCTCTTTAGCGGGGGGACCGGAGAGACCCAGTACTTC. Its translation is CSAERLFSGGTGETQYF.

This clonotype was seen more than once but under ten times. The germline gene is not matched at one end of the junction; a read error may be the cause. The chain joins TRBV30 to TRBJ1-1; 7 bases are shared with TRBD1. The CDR3 runs 13 residues. CDR1 and CDR2 from the germline V gene are GTSNPN and SVGIG (reference sequence). Here the CDR3 reads CAWILGGGTGAFF. The CDR3 coding sequence is TGTGCCTGGATCCTAGGGGGCGGAACTGGAGCTTTCTTT.

This clonotype was counted at least ten times. The V gene is TRBV7-3, the J gene TRBJ2-7; TRBD2 matches at 8 bases. The CDR3 has 15 residues. J was trimmed by 0 bases and V by 2 bases; bases with no gene match: 3. Germline CDR1 and CDR2: SGHTA and FQGTGA. The CDR3 sequence: CASSLSSGSSYEQYF. CDR3 coding DNA: TGTGCCAGCAGCTTATCGAGCGGGAGCTCCTACGAGCAGTACTTC.

This clonotype was observed at least ten times. This chain joins TRBV27 and TRBJ2-1, with D hard to call. The V end lost 4 bases, the J end lost 6 bases, and 10 bases lay between the germline ends. In germline, CDR1 is MNHEY, CDR2 SMNVEV (reference sequence). The length of the CDR3 is 13 residues. CDR3 amino acids: CASSSVPGNEQFF. The CDR3 DNA reads as TGTGCCAGCAGTTCTGTGCCAGGCAATGAGCAGTTCTTC.